Below, one TCR beta chain is given with its context. The sample comes from a study of blood T cell repertoires in COVID-19. Across the whole study: Sample material is recorded as cDNA or gDNA derived from T cells, B-cell-depleted T cells, or PBMCs.

Germline V gives CDR1 SGHRS, CDR2 YFSETQ. Trimming took 3 bases from V and 9 from J, leaving 19 bases between them. This CDR3 spans 16 amino acids. Original methodology: How many nucleated cells were present was estimated from reference gene primer amplification. Measured with immunoSEQ multiplex PCR; TCRdb has only the in-frame clones, and not every one. For V, J and clone size, that table is used; D and trimming come from the DNA. The sample contains fewer than 140,000 clones, over 70% of which appear only once. The TCR was taken from a human donor with acute or convalescent COVID-19. The donor label of this sample is uncertain. The gene calls are TRBV5-1 and TRBJ1-6, with a possible D match to TRBD1 (5 bases). Sequenced material: peripheral blood. CDR3: CASSWRRGTEGSPLHF. For the CDR3, the DNA is TGCGCCAGCAGCTGGCGGAGGGGCACCGAAGGTTCACCCCTCCACTTT.